Presented here are 23 T cell receptor beta chains from one specimen sequenced in a study of spatial heterogeneity in lung cancer. General study findings and limits: Counts of expanded intratumoral alpha and beta TCRs tracked tumor mutation counts.

MiXCR, run by TCRdb on the 5' RACE reads, gives a single entry per CDR3 protein. Among about 13,000 distinct CDR3 sequences listed, about 5.6% were seen once. Their specific antigens are unknown. Specified time point: sample taken at primary tumor resection. The input for sequencing was lung tumor tissue, taken at surgery. Every receptor here comes from a female donor with early-stage non-small cell lung cancer.

In its sample, this clonotype was seen many times. J is TRBJ1-5 and V is TRBV2; no clear D gene. The CDR3 is made up of 16 amino acids. V was clipped by 0 bases and J by 7 bases, with 16 bases between them. The germline V gene encodes CDR1 SNHLY and CDR2 FYNNEI. CDR3 nucleotides: TGTGCCAGCAGTGAAGCGCTTTTGGAAGGGAAACAGCCCCAGCATTTT. The encoded protein is CASSEALLEGKQPQHF.

This clonotype was detected ten times or more. The rearrangement uses TRBV12-3 or TRBV12-4 and TRBJ1-6; no firm D call. The CDR3 length is 14 residues. V was trimmed by 6 bases and J by 2 bases, leaving 8 bases between them. The CDR3 loop reads CASSRRTYNSPLHF. The CDR3 DNA sequence: TGTGCCAGCAGCCGCAGGACCTATAATTCACCCCTCCACTTT.

This clonotype is labeled as medium-sized. The V call is TRBV3-1, the J call TRBJ2-2, with D possibly matching TRBD1 (5 bases). Deletions cut 4 bases from V and 5 bases from J, with 11 bases between. This CDR3 region has 14 residues. Germline assignment: CDR1 LGHDT and CDR2 YNNKEL (reference sequence). This CDR3 is CASSRTPNTGELFF. For the CDR3, the DNA is TGTGCCAGCAGCCGGACACCTAATACCGGGGAGCTGTTTTTT.

Judged by abundance, this clonotype is medium-sized. This chain links TRBV7-9 with TRBJ1-1; no clear D gene. CDR1 is SEHNR and CDR2 is FQNEAQ in the germline V gene (reference sequence). This CDR3 has 15 amino acids. The V end was cut by 6 bases, the J end by 1 base, with 15 bases between. CDR3 sequence reads: CASRLGREQNTEAFF. The CDR3 coding sequence is TGTGCCAGCAGATTGGGTAGGGAACAGAACACTGAAGCTTTCTTT.

This clonotype was seen repeatedly, ten times or more. This chain's CDR3 is CASYRGVGNQPQHF. The DNA for the CDR3 is TGTGCCAGCTATAGGGGGGTTGGCAATCAGCCCCAGCATTTT. This rearrangement joins TRBV28 to TRBJ1-5; D might be TRBD1 (6 bases). Trimming pared 8 bases from V and 2 bases from J, leaving 13 bases between. The V gene's germline CDR1 is MDHEN and CDR2 SYDVKM. The CDR3 is made up of 14 amino acids.

This clonotype qualifies as medium-sized. V gene TRBV4-1 combines with J gene TRBJ2-3; no clear D. The CDR3 sequence is 15 residues long. Trimming cost V 1 base and J 8 bases, with 16 bases left between them. Germline lookup yields CDR1 MGHRA and CDR2 YSYEKL. This CDR3 reads CASSQVYSRQGTQYF. The CDR3, as DNA: TGCGCCAGCAGCCAAGTTTATTCTAGACAAGGTACGCAGTATTTT.

This clonotype has at least ten counts. V is TRBV7-6 and J is TRBJ1-4, with 9 positions matching TRBD1. The CDR3 runs 14 residues. CDR1 is SGHVS, CDR2 FNYEAQ, per germline. J was trimmed by 8 bases and V by 5 bases; bases with no gene match: 6. CDR3 region: CASSPDRGVEKLFF. CDR3 sequence (DNA): TGTGCCAGCAGCCCCGACAGGGGGGTGGAAAAACTGTTTTTT.

In its sample, this clonotype is medium-sized. This chain links TRBV9 with TRBJ2-1; 10 bases fit TRBD2. Looked up from germline, CDR1 is SGDLS and CDR2 is YYNGEE. V lost 4 bases, J lost 5 bases, and 9 bases stayed unmatched. The CDR3 loop spans 16 amino acids. The CDR3 loop reads CASSPLRTSGNNEQFF. Written as DNA, the CDR3 is TGTGCCAGCAGCCCACTCAGGACTAGCGGAAACAATGAGCAGTTCTTC.

CDR3 sequence (DNA): TGTGCCAGCAGCGTTACAGGGGTGTATGGGGCCAACGTCCTGACTTTC. Translation gives CASSVTGVYGANVLTF. J is TRBJ2-6 and V is TRBV11-2; TRBD1 aligns across 7 bases. This CDR3 spans 16 amino acids. CDR1 is SGHAT and CDR2 is FQNNGV in the germline V gene. Trimming cost V 5 bases and J 3 bases; bases outside gene matches: 7.

Many counts were recorded for this clonotype. This chain uses TRBV7-2 with TRBJ2-7, with D hard to call. V shed 3 bases and J shed 0 bases, with 6 bases lying between them. CDR1 and CDR2 (germline): SGHTA, FQGNSA. The CDR3 is made up of 13 amino acids. The chain's CDR3 is CASSLGYSYEQYF. In DNA form, the CDR3 reads TGTGCCAGCAGCTTGGGGTACTCCTACGAGCAGTACTTC. Full variable domain (remainder filled in from reference TRBV7-2 and TRBJ2-7): GAGVSQSPSNKVTEKGKDVELRCDPISGHTALYWYRQSLGQGLEFLIYFQGNSAPDKSGLPSDRFSAERTGGSVSTLTIQRTQQEDSAVYLCASSLGYSYEQYFGPGTRLTVT.

This clonotype was counted many times. The chain couples TRBV20-1 to TRBJ2-1; D tentatively fits TRBD1 or TRBD2 (6 bases each). V lost 6 bases and J lost 9, with 12 bases in between. The CDR3 runs 11 residues. Germline loops: CDR1 DFQATT, CDR2 SNEGSKA (reference sequence). CDR3 sequence (DNA): TGCAGTGCCCAGACGGGGGCTGAGCAGTTCTTC. This encodes CSAQTGAEQFF.

In this sample, this clonotype turned up many times. The V gene is TRBV6-2 or TRBV6-3, the J gene TRBJ1-1, with 7 bases lining up with TRBD1. There are 11 residues in the CDR3. J lost 9 bases, V lost 5 bases, and 3 bases had no gene match. Germline-derived CDR1 and CDR2 are MNHEY and SVGEGT. The chain's CDR3 is CASSRDSKAFF. CDR3 DNA sequence: TGTGCCAGCAGTCGGGACAGCAAAGCTTTCTTT.

There are many counts of this clonotype. J is TRBJ2-1 and V is TRBV20-1, with D possibly being TRBD2 (5 bases). This CDR3 is built from 13 residues. V shed 0 bases and J shed 3 bases, with 6 bases lying between them. Germline CDR1 is DFQATT and CDR2 is SNEGSKA (reference sequence). CDR3 coding DNA: TGCAGTGCTAGAGAGAGCGGCTACAATGAGCAGTTCTTC. The encoded protein is CSARESGYNEQFF.

This clonotype has a count of ten or more. The rearrangement links TRBV9 to TRBJ2-5; the D is unclear. The germline V gene encodes CDR1 SGDLS and CDR2 YYNGEE. Trimming removed 0 bases from V and 3 bases from J, with 12 bases in between. CDR3 length: 15 residues. This CDR3 reads CASSVDPYNEETQYF. The CDR3 DNA reads TGTGCCAGCAGCGTAGATCCCTACAACGAAGAGACCCAGTACTTC. The variable domain in full, with the rest retrieved from reference TRBV9 and TRBJ2-5, is DSGVTQTPKHLITATGQRVTLRCSPRSGDLSVYWYQQSLDQGLQFLIQYYNGEERAKGNILERFSAQQFPDLHSELNLSSLELGDSALYFCASSVDPYNEETQYFGPGTRLLVL.

This clonotype was counted many times. The chain has TRBV7-9 and TRBJ1-2, with TRBD1 identical over 8 bases. The germline V gene encodes CDR1 SEHNR and CDR2 FQNEAQ (reference sequence). The CDR3 loop spans 13 amino acids. The V gene end was trimmed by 5 bases and the J gene end by 4 bases; junction bases not matched to a gene: 3. DNA of the CDR3: TGTGCCAGCAGCCGACAGGGGACCTATGGCTACACCTTC. Residues: CASSRQGTYGYTF.

This clonotype came up many times. The CDR3 is CSAREGTGKGGYGYTF. The DNA for the CDR3 is TGCAGTGCTAGAGAGGGGACAGGGAAGGGCGGCTATGGCTACACCTTC. The chain recombines TRBV20-1 with TRBJ1-2; the match to TRBD1 covers 9 bases. The junction had 9 bases not matched to a gene; V was cut back by 0 bases and J by 4 bases. This CDR3 spans 16 amino acids. Germline V gene lookup returns CDR1 DFQATT and CDR2 SNEGSKA (reference sequence).

This clonotype was detected ten times or more. The V gene is TRBV18, the J gene TRBJ1-2; unclear D gene. The V end lost 0 bases, the J end lost 2 bases, and 10 bases lay between the germline ends. There are 15 residues in the CDR3. CDR1 KGHSH and CDR2 LQKENI come from the germline V gene. CDR3 residues: CASSPPGRGNYGYTF. The CDR3 DNA reads as TGTGCCAGCTCACCACCAGGGAGAGGCAACTATGGCTACACCTTC.

This clonotype was observed many times. CDR3 protein: CATRQTMNTEAFF. The CDR3 DNA follows: TGTGCCACTCGACAGACCATGAACACTGAAGCTTTCTTT. The rearrangement uses TRBV6-6 and TRBJ1-1; D perhaps matches TRBD1 (5 bases). The germline V gene has CDR1 MNHNY and CDR2 SVGAGI (reference sequence). V was cut by 10 bases and J by 0 bases, with 12 bases left in between. This CDR3 has 13 residues.

Sample share makes this clonotype medium-sized. The V call is TRBV13, the J call TRBJ2-2, with D possibly being TRBD1 or TRBD2 (5 bases each). Per germline, CDR1 PRHDT and CDR2 FYEKMQ (reference sequence). V lost 4 bases to trimming and J lost 2 bases, with 17 bases between them. CDR3 length equals 17 residues. CDR3 DNA sequence: TGTGCCAGCAGCTCAAGTTATCGGGACGACAACACCGGGGAGCTGTTTTTT. This sequence encodes CASSSSYRDDNTGELFF.

This clonotype occurred many times. The V call is TRBV5-6, the J call TRBJ1-3, with D perhaps TRBD1 (5 bases). Germline CDR1 SGHDT, CDR2 YYEEEE. The CDR3 runs to 14 residues. With 0 bases removed from V and 6 bases from J, the gap between germline ends came to 10 bases. The CDR3 here is CASSLGGVANTIYF. The CDR3 DNA reads TGTGCCAGCAGCTTGGGGGGCGTTGCAAACACCATATATTTT.

Many counts were recorded for this clonotype. The V call is TRBV4-2, the J call TRBJ2-3; no reliable D call. Looked up from germline, CDR1 is LGHNA and CDR2 is YNFKEQ. Between the trimmed V and J ends, which lost 0 bases and 7 bases, there was a span of 11 bases. The CDR3 contains 14 residues. As DNA, the CDR3 is TGTGCCAGCAGCCAAGATGAAGGGTCATATACGCAGTATTTT. The encoded protein is CASSQDEGSYTQYF.

This clonotype was counted many times. The chain uses TRBV5-5 and TRBJ2-1; D is undetermined. This CDR3 is 15 amino acids long. The germline CDR1 and CDR2 sequences are SGHKS and YYEKEE (reference sequence). V was trimmed by 3 bases and J by 0 bases, leaving 10 bases between them. The CDR3 nucleotides read TGTGCCAGCAGCTCCCAGTCGAGCTCCTACAATGAGCAGTTCTTC. Protein sequence: CASSSQSSSYNEQFF.

There are many counts of this clonotype. The rearrangement joins TRBV18 to TRBJ1-2; no reliable D call. This CDR3 region has 12 residues. CDR1 KGHSH and CDR2 LQKENI come from the germline V gene. Trimming removed 2 bases from V and 0 bases from J, with 1 base in between. The CDR3 DNA is TGTGCCAGCTCACCAGCTAACTATGGCTACACCTTC. Its translation is CASSPANYGYTF.